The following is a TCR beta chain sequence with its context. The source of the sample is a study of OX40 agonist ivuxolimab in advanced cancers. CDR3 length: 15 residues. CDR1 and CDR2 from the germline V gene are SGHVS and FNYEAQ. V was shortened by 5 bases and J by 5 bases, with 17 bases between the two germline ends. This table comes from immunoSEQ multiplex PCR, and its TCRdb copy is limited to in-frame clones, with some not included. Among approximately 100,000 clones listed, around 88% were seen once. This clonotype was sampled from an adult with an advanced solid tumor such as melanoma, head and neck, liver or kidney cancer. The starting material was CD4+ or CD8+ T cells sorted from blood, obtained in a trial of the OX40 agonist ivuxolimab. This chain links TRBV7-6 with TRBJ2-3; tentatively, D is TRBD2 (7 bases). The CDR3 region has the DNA TGTGCCAGCAGCAAAAGTGGGGGGGCAGTAGATACGCAGTATTTT. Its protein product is CASSKSGGAVDTQYF. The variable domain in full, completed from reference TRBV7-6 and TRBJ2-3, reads GAGVSQSPRYKVTKRGQDVALRCDPISGHVSLYWYRQALGQGPEFLTYFNYEAQQDKSGLPNDRFSAERPEGSISTLTIQRTEQRDSAMYRCASSKSGGAVDTQYFGPGTRLTVL.